A single sample gave rise to the 19 T cell receptor beta chains below, sequenced in a study of CD8 T cells in Susac syndrome. Random hexamers were used to reverse transcribe roughly 0.5 to 1 ug of RNA. TCRdb re-called the immunoSEQ multiplex PCR reads with MiXCR, one entry per CDR3 protein. This sample yields 180,000 or so distinct CDR3 sequences, of which approximately 94% are seen a single time; over 0.08% belongs to the top ten. The sequenced material came from CD4+ T cells from PBMCs. These receptors all come from a human donor in good health.

V gene TRBV20-1 combines with J gene TRBJ2-1, with a weak D call TRBD2 (6 bases). The CDR3 length is 13 residues. The germline V gene encodes CDR1 DFQATT and CDR2 SNEGSKA (reference sequence). V gave up 4 bases and J gave up 0 bases, with 7 bases separating them. The CDR3 DNA sequence: TGCAGTGCTACTAGCGACTCCTACAATGAGCAGTTCTTC. Translation: CSATSDSYNEQFF.

The genes are TRBV20-1 and TRBJ1-1; 10 bases map to TRBD1. J was trimmed by 7 bases and V by 1 base; bases with no gene match: 3. The length of the CDR3 is 13 residues. Germline loops: CDR1 DFQATT, CDR2 SNEGSKA (reference sequence). The CDR3 reads CSARGGTGVEAFF. The CDR3 nucleotides are TGCAGTGCTAGAGGCGGGACAGGGGTTGAAGCTTTCTTT.

This clonotype came up once. V usage is TRBV29-1 and J usage is TRBJ2-1; 7 nucleotides line up with TRBD2. V gave up 1 base and J gave up 0 bases; unmatched junction bases: 6. The germline gives CDR1 SQVTM, CDR2 ANQGSEA. This CDR3 has 16 residues. This CDR3 is CSVEGAGVSSYNEQFF. CDR3 DNA sequence: TGCAGCGTTGAAGGTGCGGGAGTAAGCTCCTACAATGAGCAGTTCTTC.

This chain links TRBV25-1 with TRBJ1-1; maybe TRBD1 (6 bases). The germline V and J ends were trimmed by 7 bases and 6 bases, with 15 bases remaining between them. The CDR3 covers 13 residues. In germline, CDR1 is MGHDK, CDR2 SYGVNS. CDR3: CASTQGRGAEAFF. The CDR3, as DNA: TGTGCCAGCACGCAGGGCAGGGGCGCTGAAGCTTTCTTT.

J is TRBJ2-7 and V is TRBV3-1; 9 bases align to TRBD2. There are 15 residues in the CDR3. Germline CDR1 is LGHDT and CDR2 is YNNKEL (reference sequence). After removal of 3 bases from V and 1 base from J, the junction contained 4 bases not matched to a gene. In nucleotides, the CDR3 is TGTGCCAGCAGCCACATGACTAGCGGTTCCTACGAGCAGTACTTC. Translated, it gives CASSHMTSGSYEQYF.

This chain joins TRBV5-6 and TRBJ2-6, with D possibly matching TRBD1 (6 bases). CDR1 is SGHDT, CDR2 YYEEEE, per germline. The CDR3 runs to 15 residues. Trimming removed 4 bases at V and 1 base at J, with 9 bases between. The CDR3 region is CASSQQGSGANVLTF. Written as DNA, the CDR3 is TGTGCCAGCAGCCAACAGGGTTCTGGGGCCAACGTCCTGACTTTC.

This rearrangement joins TRBV11-3 to TRBJ2-3, with D possibly being TRBD2 (7 bases). Trimming left V 6 bases short and J 6 bases short, with 19 bases between. CDR3 length: 15 amino acids. Germline CDR1 is SGHNT and CDR2 is YENEEA. CDR3 nucleotide sequence: TGTGCCAGCAGTAAGGGGGGGCGCGGGGTCGATACGCAGTATTTT. It is translated as CASSKGGRGVDTQYF.

The rearrangement links TRBV6-4 to TRBJ2-1, with D possibly TRBD2 on 6 matching bases. Germline V lookup: CDR1 MRHNA, CDR2 SNTAGT. This CDR3 comprises 12 residues. Trimming pared 4 bases from V and 8 bases from J, leaving 9 bases between. The chain's CDR3 is CASSVSGDEQFF. CDR3 nucleotide sequence: TGTGCCAGCAGTGTTTCGGGGGATGAGCAGTTCTTC.

The chain employs TRBV7-2 and TRBJ2-1; D not resolved. Germline assignment: CDR1 SGHTA and CDR2 FQGNSA. The CDR3 is 12 residues long. V lost 10 bases, J lost 9 bases, and 16 bases lay in between. The DNA for the CDR3 is TGTGCCATCTCCAATCATGACGGTGAGCAGTTCTTC. It encodes CAISNHDGEQFF.

In this sample, this clonotype turned up a few times. The chain is built from TRBV29-1 and TRBJ1-1; D possibly corresponds to TRBD1 (6 bases). Trimming cost V 6 bases and J 4 bases, with 12 bases left between them. Germline V gene lookup returns CDR1 SQVTM and CDR2 ANQGSEA. The CDR3 extends over 12 amino acids. This CDR3 reads CSVQGGGTEAFF. The CDR3 DNA is TGCAGCGTCCAGGGAGGGGGCACTGAAGCTTTCTTT.

The chain uses TRBV30 and TRBJ2-1; 12 nucleotides match TRBD2. V lost 1 base and J lost 7; bases outside the gene matches: 5. The V gene's germline CDR1 is GTSNPN and CDR2 SVGIG (reference sequence). CDR3 length equals 15 residues. The chain's CDR3 is CAWSGLAGVLNEQFF. The CDR3 region has the DNA TGTGCCTGGAGTGGACTAGCGGGAGTTTTGAATGAGCAGTTCTTC.

The V and J genes are TRBV29-1 and TRBJ2-3; D ambiguous. Deletions cut 1 base from V and 0 bases from J, with 5 bases between. In germline, CDR1 is SQVTM, CDR2 ANQGSEA. The CDR3 is made up of 13 amino acids. The CDR3 protein is CSVEVGSTDTQYF. For the CDR3, the DNA is TGCAGCGTTGAAGTGGGGAGCACAGATACGCAGTATTTT.

CDR3 protein: CASSGSGIYGYTF. The CDR3 bases are TGTGCCAGCAGTGGATCAGGAATCTATGGCTACACCTTC. This chain links TRBV27 with TRBJ1-2; no clear D. Germline V CDR1 and CDR2: MNHEY, SMNVEV (reference sequence). CDR3 length: 13 amino acids. The V and J ends lost 5 bases and 4 bases respectively, with 11 bases between them.

The chain is built from TRBV30 and TRBJ2-7; TRBD1 agrees at 9 bases. Germline CDR1 reads GTSNPN; CDR2 reads SVGIG (reference sequence). V was clipped by 4 bases and J by 2 bases; unmatched bases: 6. The CDR3 has 14 amino acids. CDR3 sequence: CAWIPGTGTYEQYF. The CDR3 DNA sequence: TGTGCCTGGATTCCCGGGACAGGGACCTACGAGCAGTACTTC.

This clonotype was picked up one time. The J gene is TRBJ2-1, the V gene TRBV18, with D possibly being TRBD1 (6 bases). Trimming took off 2 bases at V and 2 bases at J, with 10 bases between the two ends. Germline loops: CDR1 KGHSH, CDR2 LQKENI. CDR3 size: 15 residues. This chain's CDR3 is CASSPRTAAYNEQFF. The CDR3, as DNA: TGTGCCAGCTCACCAAGGACAGCAGCCTACAATGAGCAGTTCTTC.

The gene calls are TRBV6-4 and TRBJ2-1; 9 bases are shared with TRBD1. The CDR3 runs 15 residues. Germline trimming cut 6 bases from V and 4 bases from J; bases unmatched to any gene: 7. Germline V gene sequence: CDR1 MRHNA, CDR2 SNTAGT. DNA of the CDR3: TGTGCCAGCAGGCGGGACAGGGCAACTTACAATGAGCAGTTCTTC. Protein: CASRRDRATYNEQFF.

The chain is built from TRBV4-2 and TRBJ2-6, with 8 bases that match TRBD1. The ends lost 6 bases at V and 4 bases at J; junction bases unmatched: 11. The CDR3 is 17 residues long. Germline values: CDR1 LGHNA, CDR2 YNFKEQ. CDR3 protein: CASSLDRVGSGANVLTF. CDR3 nucleotides: TGTGCCAGCAGTCTGGACAGGGTAGGCTCCGGGGCCAACGTCCTGACTTTC.

This chain uses TRBV29-1 with TRBJ2-1; either TRBD1 or TRBD2 may fit D (5 bases each). Germline assignment: CDR1 SQVTM and CDR2 ANQGSEA. This CDR3 has 17 residues. V lost 3 bases to trimming and J lost 6 bases, with 24 bases between them. CDR3 nucleotides: TGCAGCGTTGACGGGGATAGGGGTGGAAGGGGAAGCAATGAGCAGTTCTTC. It encodes CSVDGDRGGRGSNEQFF.

The chain links TRBV29-1 to TRBJ2-7; D is possibly TRBD1 (5 bases). The CDR3 contains 13 residues. V lost 5 bases to trimming and J lost 3 bases, with 14 bases between them. From germline, CDR1 is SQVTM and CDR2 ANQGSEA. The DNA of the CDR3 is TGCAGCGTTAGCTGGACATCTGACTACGAGCAGTACTTC. This gives the protein CSVSWTSDYEQYF.